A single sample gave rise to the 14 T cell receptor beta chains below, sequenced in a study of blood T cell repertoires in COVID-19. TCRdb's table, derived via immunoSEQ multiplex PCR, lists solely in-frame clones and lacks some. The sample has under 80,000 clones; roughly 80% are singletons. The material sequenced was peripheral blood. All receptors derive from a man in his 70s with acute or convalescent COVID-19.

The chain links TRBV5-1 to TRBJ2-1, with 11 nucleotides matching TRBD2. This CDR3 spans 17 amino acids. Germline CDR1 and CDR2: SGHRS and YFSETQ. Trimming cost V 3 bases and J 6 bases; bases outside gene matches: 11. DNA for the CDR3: TGCGCCAGCAGCTCCCCGATCCTAGCGGGGGGACCCAATGAGCAGTTCTTC. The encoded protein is CASSSPILAGGPNEQFF.

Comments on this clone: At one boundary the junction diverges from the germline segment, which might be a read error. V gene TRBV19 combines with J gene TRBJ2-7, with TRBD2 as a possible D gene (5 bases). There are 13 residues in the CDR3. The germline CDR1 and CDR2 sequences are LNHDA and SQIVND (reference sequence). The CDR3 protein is CASSLDRGYEQYF. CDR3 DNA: TGTGCCAGTAGTCTAGACCGGGGCTACGAGCAGTACTTC.

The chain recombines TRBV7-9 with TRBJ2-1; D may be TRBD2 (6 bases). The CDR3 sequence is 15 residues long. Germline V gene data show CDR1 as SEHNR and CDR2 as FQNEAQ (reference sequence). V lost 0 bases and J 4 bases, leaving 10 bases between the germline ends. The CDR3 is CASSLALAHYNEQFF. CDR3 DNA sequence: TGTGCCAGCAGCTTAGCACTAGCCCATTACAATGAGCAGTTCTTC.

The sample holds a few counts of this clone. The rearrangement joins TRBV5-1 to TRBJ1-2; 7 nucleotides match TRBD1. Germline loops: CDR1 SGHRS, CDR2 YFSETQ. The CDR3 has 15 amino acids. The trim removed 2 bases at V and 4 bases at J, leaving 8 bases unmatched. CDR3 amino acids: CASSFSGQVSYGYTF. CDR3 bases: TGCGCCAGCAGCTTCTCCGGACAGGTTAGCTATGGCTACACCTTC.

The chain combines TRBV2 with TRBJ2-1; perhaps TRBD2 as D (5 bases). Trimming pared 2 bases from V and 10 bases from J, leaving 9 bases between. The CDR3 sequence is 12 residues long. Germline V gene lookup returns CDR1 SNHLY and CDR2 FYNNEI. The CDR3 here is CASSELGEEQFF. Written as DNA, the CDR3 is TGTGCCAGCAGTGAACTCGGGGAGGAGCAGTTCTTC.

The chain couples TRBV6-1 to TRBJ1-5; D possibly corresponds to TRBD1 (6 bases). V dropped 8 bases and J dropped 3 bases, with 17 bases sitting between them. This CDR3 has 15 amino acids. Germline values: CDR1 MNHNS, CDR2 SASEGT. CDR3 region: CASWLAGAYNQPQHF. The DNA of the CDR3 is TGTGCCAGCTGGCTGGCGGGGGCCTACAATCAGCCCCAGCATTTT.

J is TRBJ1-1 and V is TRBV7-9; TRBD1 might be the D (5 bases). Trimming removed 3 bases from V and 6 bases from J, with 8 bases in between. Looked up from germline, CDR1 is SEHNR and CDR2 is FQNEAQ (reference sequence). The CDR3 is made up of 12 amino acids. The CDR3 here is CASSFGGAEAFF. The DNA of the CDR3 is TGTGCCAGCAGCTTTGGGGGGGCTGAAGCTTTCTTT.

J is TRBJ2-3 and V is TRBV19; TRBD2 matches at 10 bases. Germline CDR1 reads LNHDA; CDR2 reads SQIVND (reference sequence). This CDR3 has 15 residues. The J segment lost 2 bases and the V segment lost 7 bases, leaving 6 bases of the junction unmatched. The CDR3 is CASTRLAGDTDTQYF. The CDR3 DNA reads TGTGCCAGTACCCGGCTAGCGGGAGACACAGATACGCAGTATTTT.

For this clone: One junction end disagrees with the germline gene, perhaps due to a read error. The chain's CDR3 is CASSLVRDRQETQYF. The CDR3 region has the DNA TGTGCTAGCAGCTTAGTCAGGGACAGACAAGAGACCCAGTACTTC. The chain couples TRBV7-7 to TRBJ2-5; 7 nucleotides line up with TRBD1. The germline gives CDR1 SSHAT, CDR2 FNYEAQ (reference sequence). The CDR3 runs 15 residues.

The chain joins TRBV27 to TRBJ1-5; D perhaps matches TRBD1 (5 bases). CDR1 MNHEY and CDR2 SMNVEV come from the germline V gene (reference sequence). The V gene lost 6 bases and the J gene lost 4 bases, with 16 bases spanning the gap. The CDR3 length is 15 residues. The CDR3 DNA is TGTGCCAGCAGGTCCACCGACAGTGAAAATCAGCCCCAGCATTTT. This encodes CASRSTDSENQPQHF.

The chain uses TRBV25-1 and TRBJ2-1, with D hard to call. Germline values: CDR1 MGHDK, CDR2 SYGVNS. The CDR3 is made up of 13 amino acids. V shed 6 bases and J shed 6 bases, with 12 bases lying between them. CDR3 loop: CASRAVNGNEQFF. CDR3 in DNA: TGTGCCAGCAGGGCCGTTAATGGCAATGAGCAGTTCTTC.

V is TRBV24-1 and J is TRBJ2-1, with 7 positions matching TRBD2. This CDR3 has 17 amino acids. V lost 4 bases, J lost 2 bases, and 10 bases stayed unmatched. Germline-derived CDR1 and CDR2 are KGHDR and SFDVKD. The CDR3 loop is CATSDTTGRGTYNEQFF. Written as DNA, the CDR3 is TGTGCCACCAGTGACACCACGGGGCGGGGGACCTACAATGAGCAGTTCTTC.

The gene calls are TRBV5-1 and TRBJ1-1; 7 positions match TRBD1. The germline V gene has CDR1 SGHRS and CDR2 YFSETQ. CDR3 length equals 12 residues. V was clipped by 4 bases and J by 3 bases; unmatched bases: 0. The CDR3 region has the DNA TGCGCCAGCAGCCAGGGGGACACTGAAGCTTTCTTT. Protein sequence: CASSQGDTEAFF.

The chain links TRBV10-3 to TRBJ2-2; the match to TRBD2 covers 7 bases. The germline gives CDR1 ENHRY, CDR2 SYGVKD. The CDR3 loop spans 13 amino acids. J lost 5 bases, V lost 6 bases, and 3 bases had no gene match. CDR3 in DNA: TGTGCCATCAGCCTGGGGGGGACCGGGGAGCTGTTTTTT. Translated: CAISLGGTGELFF.